Sequencing of this T cell receptor (beta chain) was carried out in a study of Ad26.COV2.S vaccination and SARS-CoV-2 variants. Study results and caveats: Spike-specific TCR breadth in vaccine recipients exceeded that seen in placebo recipients.

Concerning this clone: Its antigen is not identified.

Using immunoSEQ multiplex PCR, the repertoire was profiled, and TCRdb retains in-frame clones only, with some absent. The sample consists of about 460,000 clones, about 89% of them appearing once. The treatment: around 19 received Ad26.COV2.S at low or high dose, single or two shots; roughly five received placebo; per-sample allocation not given. Collection of the samples took place on day 63 after the first injection of vaccine or placebo. The sequencing here drew on peripheral blood, taken in a trial of Ad26.COV2.S vaccine versus placebo. This TCR derives from a person between 18 and 65 years old who received the Ad26.COV2.S COVID-19 vaccine or a placebo.

This CDR3 is CASSQGSTGTVNTGELFF. The CDR3 region has the DNA TGCGCCAGCAGCCAAGGTTCGACTGGGACAGTTAACACCGGGGAGCTGTTTTTT. The chain employs TRBV4-3 and TRBJ2-2; 7 nucleotides agree with TRBD1. Germline V gives CDR1 LGHNA, CDR2 YSLEER. This CDR3 comprises 18 residues. Trimming removed 1 base from V and 2 bases from J; junction bases left unmatched: 10.